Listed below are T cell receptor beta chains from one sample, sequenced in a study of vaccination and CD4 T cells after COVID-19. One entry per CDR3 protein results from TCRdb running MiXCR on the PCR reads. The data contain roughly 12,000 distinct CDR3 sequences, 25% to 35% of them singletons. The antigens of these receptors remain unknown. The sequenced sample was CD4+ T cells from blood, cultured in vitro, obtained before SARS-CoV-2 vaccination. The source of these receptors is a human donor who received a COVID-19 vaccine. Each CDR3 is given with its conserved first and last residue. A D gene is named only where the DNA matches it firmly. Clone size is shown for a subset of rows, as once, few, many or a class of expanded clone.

CDR3nt: TGCAGTGCTAGACGGGGAGGCAATCAGCCCCAGCATTTT; CDR3aa: CSARRGGNQPQHF; j_gene: TRBJ1-5; abundance: -; v_gene: TRBV20-1; d_gene: -
CDR3nt: TGTGCCAGCAGCTTAAGCCCTAGCGGGGGTCAAGAGACCCAGTACTTC; CDR3aa: CASSLSPSGGQETQYF; j_gene: TRBJ2-5; abundance: few; v_gene: TRBV7-3; d_gene: TRBD2
CDR3nt: TGTGCCAGCAGTATTTGGCGGAACACCGGGGAGCTGTTTTTT; CDR3aa: CASSIWRNTGELFF; j_gene: TRBJ2-2; abundance: -; v_gene: TRBV2; d_gene: -
CDR3nt: TGCAGTGCTAGATCGGACCGTGACATTACCAGCAATCAGCCCCAGCATTTT; CDR3aa: CSARSDRDITSNQPQHF; j_gene: TRBJ1-5; abundance: -; v_gene: TRBV20-1; d_gene: -
CDR3nt: TGTGCCAGCAGCCCGTACACAGATACGCAGTATTTT; CDR3aa: CASSPYTDTQYF; j_gene: TRBJ2-3; abundance: -; v_gene: TRBV7-2; d_gene: -
CDR3nt: TGTGCCAGTAGCACCTCTCTGGTAATTGGCAATCAGCCCCAGCATTTT; CDR3aa: CASSTSLVIGNQPQHF; j_gene: TRBJ1-5; abundance: few; v_gene: TRBV19; d_gene: -
CDR3nt: TGTGCCAGCAATTGGGGGACTTACTACGAGCAGTACTTC; CDR3aa: CASNWGTYYEQYF; j_gene: TRBJ2-7; abundance: -; v_gene: TRBV6-1; d_gene: -
CDR3nt: TGTGCCAGTAGTATCGGGTCCTCTGGAAACACCATATATTTT; CDR3aa: CASSIGSSGNTIYF; j_gene: TRBJ1-3; abundance: medium-sized; v_gene: TRBV19; d_gene: -
CDR3nt: TGTGCCATCAGTGAGGAGTCAGGCAACACTGAAGCTTTCTTT; CDR3aa: CAISEESGNTEAFF; j_gene: TRBJ1-1; abundance: -; v_gene: TRBV10-3; d_gene: -
CDR3nt: TGCAGTGCTACCGATCCCCAGGGGGAGACCCAGTACTTC; CDR3aa: CSATDPQGETQYF; j_gene: TRBJ2-5; abundance: few; v_gene: TRBV20-1; d_gene: -
CDR3nt: TGTGCCAGCTCCCCGGGACCTACCTACGAGCAGTACTTC; CDR3aa: CASSPGPTYEQYF; j_gene: TRBJ2-7; abundance: -; v_gene: TRBV11-3; d_gene: -
CDR3nt: TGTGCCAGCAGTTACGCTAGCGGGGGGACCGGCGGGACCCAGTACTTC; CDR3aa: CASSYASGGTGGTQYF; j_gene: TRBJ2-5; abundance: few; v_gene: TRBV6-5; d_gene: TRBD2
CDR3nt: TGCAGTGCTAGCGGGCAGTCCGAGACCGGAAACACCATATATTTT; CDR3aa: CSASGQSETGNTIYF; j_gene: TRBJ1-3; abundance: -; v_gene: TRBV20-1; d_gene: -
CDR3nt: TGTGCCAGCAGCTTGGCTCTGGGGCTACCCATGAACACTGAAGCTTTCTTT; CDR3aa: CASSLALGLPMNTEAFF; j_gene: TRBJ1-1; abundance: -; v_gene: TRBV5-5; d_gene: -
CDR3nt: TGCGCCAGCAGTGAGGGCTCTAGAGGGGACGGTCAGCCCCAGCATTTT; CDR3aa: CASSEGSRGDGQPQHF; j_gene: TRBJ1-5; abundance: few; v_gene: TRBV10-2; d_gene: -
CDR3nt: TGTGCCAGCAGCGCGCATCTTAGCAGGTCCCTATATGGCTACACCTTC; CDR3aa: CASSAHLSRSLYGYTF; j_gene: TRBJ1-2; abundance: few; v_gene: TRBV6-1; d_gene: -
CDR3nt: TGTGCCAGCTCCAAGAGCGGCAGCTCCTACGAGCAGTACTTC; CDR3aa: CASSKSGSSYEQYF; j_gene: TRBJ2-7; abundance: -; v_gene: TRBV18; d_gene: -
CDR3nt: TGCAGTGCTAGAGATACCCCCGGACTAGAGTCCGTCGGGGAGCTGTTTTTT; CDR3aa: CSARDTPGLESVGELFF; j_gene: TRBJ2-2; abundance: -; v_gene: TRBV20-1; d_gene: TRBD2
CDR3nt: TGTGCCAGCAGCAGTGGGGGACAGAACCATCAGCCCCAGCATTTT; CDR3aa: CASSSGGQNHQPQHF; j_gene: TRBJ1-5; abundance: -; v_gene: TRBV21-1; d_gene: -
CDR3nt: TGTGCCAGCAGCCCTGACAGGTTTAATTCACCCCTCCACTTT; CDR3aa: CASSPDRFNSPLHF; j_gene: TRBJ1-6; abundance: -; v_gene: TRBV4-2; d_gene: -
CDR3nt: TGTGCCAGTAGTGCTGACACAGATACGCAGTATTTT; CDR3aa: CASSADTDTQYF; j_gene: TRBJ2-3; abundance: few; v_gene: TRBV19; d_gene: -
CDR3nt: TGTGCCAGCAGCCCAGGATTGGGGGCAGGGTACCAAGAGACCCAGTACTTC; CDR3aa: CASSPGLGAGYQETQYF; j_gene: TRBJ2-5; abundance: few; v_gene: TRBV5-5; d_gene: -
CDR3nt: TGTGCCAGCATAGTCGTGGGGGGTGGCTACACCTTC; CDR3aa: CASIVVGGGYTF; j_gene: TRBJ1-2; abundance: -; v_gene: TRBV21-1; d_gene: -
CDR3nt: TGTGCCAGCTTAGCCGGCGGGTTCGGCACAGATACGCAGTATTTT; CDR3aa: CASLAGGFGTDTQYF; j_gene: TRBJ2-3; abundance: -; v_gene: TRBV6-1; d_gene: -
CDR3nt: TGTGCCAGTAGTGCGGTGAGTGGGGGGCACGATCAGCCCCAGCATTTT; CDR3aa: CASSAVSGGHDQPQHF; j_gene: TRBJ1-5; abundance: -; v_gene: TRBV19; d_gene: -
CDR3nt: TGTGCCAGCAGTTCGTTCAGGGGGGGCCAAGAGACCCAGTACTTC; CDR3aa: CASSSFRGGQETQYF; j_gene: TRBJ2-5; abundance: few; v_gene: TRBV2; d_gene: -
CDR3nt: TGCAGTGCTAAGGAGGCCCTCCACTATGGCTACACCTTC; CDR3aa: CSAKEALHYGYTF; j_gene: TRBJ1-2; abundance: few; v_gene: TRBV20-1; d_gene: -
CDR3nt: TGTGCCAGCAGTTTCTTGAGACTCAACCGCTATGGCTACACCTTC; CDR3aa: CASSFLRLNRYGYTF; j_gene: TRBJ1-2; abundance: few; v_gene: TRBV12-3/TRBV12-4; d_gene: -
CDR3nt: TGTGCCAGCTCATCCTCCAGGGGGCGTGTAGAGACCCAGTACTTC; CDR3aa: CASSSSRGRVETQYF; j_gene: TRBJ2-5; abundance: -; v_gene: TRBV18; d_gene: TRBD1
CDR3nt: TGCGCCAGCAGTGACCTCTTTACAGGGGAGTGGAACTATGGCTACACCTTC; CDR3aa: CASSDLFTGEWNYGYTF; j_gene: TRBJ1-2; abundance: -; v_gene: TRBV10-2; d_gene: TRBD1
CDR3nt: TGTGCCAGCAGGAGAACTCGACAGGGACAGCTGCTGAGAGCTGGCACCGGGGAGCTGTTTTTT; CDR3aa: CASRRTRQGQLLRAGTGELFF; j_gene: TRBJ2-2; abundance: -; v_gene: TRBV2; d_gene: TRBD1